The rows below give T cell receptor beta chains drawn from one sample of a study of T cell responses to AZD1222 COVID-19 vaccine. Profiled with immunoSEQ multiplex PCR; TCRdb holds only in-frame clones, not every one. This table has 140,000 to 150,000 clones, around 93% appearing once. Sequences were derived from peripheral blood, sampled on day 0 of AZD1222 vaccination. The receptors originated from an adult in good health. Each CDR3 is given with its conserved first and last residue. Rows give clone size only sometimes, using once, few, many, or a class for an expanded clone.

J gene,clone size,V gene,CDR3 protein
TRBJ2-3,.,TRBV7-2,CASSLLAGGLTDTQYF
TRBJ2-5,.,TRBV4-1,CASSLLQGLAKETQYF
TRBJ2-5,.,TRBV6-4,CASSPTAEETQYF
TRBJ1-1,.,TRBV4-1,CASSVRDRSLNTEAFF
TRBJ1-2,.,TRBV7-9,CASSTSQGNGYTF
TRBJ2-7,few,TRBV2,CASRAVLSSYEQYF
TRBJ1-1,once,TRBV5-4,CASSLAVPGAGTEAFF
TRBJ2-7,.,TRBV3-1/TRBV3-2,CASSQDGGVSYEQYF
TRBJ1-2,few,TRBV6-1,CASSEGSPRVDGYTF
TRBJ2-7,.,TRBV30,CAWSPFFRGGTQYEQYF
TRBJ2-2,few,TRBV19,CASTQGPNTGELFF
TRBJ2-2,few,TRBV19,CASSIRQGPNLAGELFF
TRBJ1-3,.,TRBV5-4,CASSSAGSGNTIYF
TRBJ1-6,.,TRBV28,CASEGQGGSPLHF
TRBJ2-1,.,TRBV19,CASSAGDSEQFF
TRBJ1-4,.,TRBV2,CASSEARVSHEKLFF
TRBJ1-2,.,TRBV28,CASRRTLGDDYTF
TRBJ1-5,few,TRBV19,CASSIRQGASYQPQHF
TRBJ2-3,.,TRBV5-6,CASSLGTSGTDTQYF
TRBJ1-3,once,TRBV7-8,CASSVRSSGNTIYF
TRBJ2-3,.,TRBV9,CASTQGTSTDTQYF
TRBJ1-5,.,TRBV7-9,CASSRHSGGPHQPQHF
TRBJ2-1,.,TRBV19,CASSTHPAGMSYNEQFF
TRBJ1-4,.,TRBV4-3,CASSQGQLEEKLFF
TRBJ1-5,.,TRBV2,CASSNHGDRDLLSNQPQHF
TRBJ1-1,.,TRBV5-4,CASSGQENTEAFF
TRBJ1-5,.,TRBV28,CASSLQEYQPQHF
TRBJ1-1,.,TRBV5-5,CASSPRAGAEAFF
TRBJ1-2,.,TRBV27,CASRDRLNNGYTF
TRBJ1-1,.,TRBV2,CASSQDMNTEAFF
TRBJ2-6,.,TRBV5-4,CASSFLGANVLTF
TRBJ1-5,.,TRBV27,CATGPGRNQPQHF
TRBJ2-5,.,TRBV24-1,CATSPSGAGVEKTQYF
TRBJ1-1,.,TRBV5-8,CASSPGTGVTEAFF
TRBJ1-6,.,TRBV12-3/TRBV12-4,CASSSKGNSPLHF
TRBJ1-5,.,TRBV6-6,CASSYGGNQPQHF
TRBJ2-7,.,TRBV5-1,CASSLHGLAGGTSSYEQYF
TRBJ2-2,.,TRBV5-1,CASSLSGGPYTGELFF
TRBJ1-1,.,TRBV28,CASSLGRSEAFF
TRBJ2-6,.,TRBV5-4,CASSWGLVSGANVLTF
TRBJ1-1,.,TRBV3-1/TRBV3-2,CASSQNTGGMNTEAFF
TRBJ2-5,.,TRBV19,CASSTPRFQTQYF
TRBJ2-5,.,TRBV2,CASLGLDLQETQYF
TRBJ2-7,once,TRBV6-5,CTVRETYEQYF
TRBJ1-2,.,TRBV5-6,CASSLYSVTPGYTF
TRBJ1-3,.,TRBV30,CAWSVYGNTIYF
TRBJ2-7,.,TRBV5-1,CASSQGTGGTEQYF